The 10 T cell receptor beta chains below come from one sample, sequenced in a study of T cells in Graves' hyperthyroidism and ophthalmopathy. Amplification of TCR beta CDR3 regions was performed using RNA transcripts as template. TCR CDR3 underwent first-round RT-PCR with the HTBI primer set. TCRdb re-called the multiplex PCR reads with MiXCR, one entry per CDR3 protein. The sample consists of roughly 150,000 distinct CDR3 sequences, roughly 9.4% of them appearing once. Sequenced material: blood. All receptors derive from a woman between 18 and 30 years old with Graves' hyperthyroidism that later progressed to Graves' ophthalmopathy.

This clonotype was detected ten times or more. The rearrangement uses TRBV12-3 or TRBV12-4 and TRBJ2-5, with 8 bases fitting TRBD2. The J segment lost 4 bases and the V segment lost 6 bases, leaving 7 bases of the junction unmatched. The CDR3 runs 14 residues. CDR3 in DNA: TGTGCCAGCAGCCCCGGGGGGGAGGTAGAGACCCAGTACTTC. It encodes CASSPGGEVETQYF.

This clonotype has at least ten counts. The rearrangement joins TRBV5-5 to TRBJ1-2; D might be TRBD1 (6 bases). Germline CDR1 reads SGHKS; CDR2 reads YYEKEE (reference sequence). V was shortened by 1 base and J by 7 bases, with 14 bases between the two germline ends. CDR3 length: 14 amino acids. The CDR3 is CASSLPGTRSGYTF. The CDR3 region has the DNA TGTGCCAGCAGCTTGCCCGGGACAAGGAGTGGCTACACCTTC. Combining the CDR3 with reference TRBV5-5 and TRBJ1-2 gives the whole variable domain DAGVTQSPTHLIKTRGQQVTLRCSPISGHKSVSWYQQVLGQGPQFIFQYYEKEERGRGNFPDRFSARQFPNYSSELNVNALLLGDSALYLCASSLPGTRSGYTFGSGTRLTVV.

The rearrangement links TRBV20-1 to TRBJ2-2; D call uncertain. The CDR3 spans 14 residues. The germline V gene encodes CDR1 DFQATT and CDR2 SNEGSKA (reference sequence). V was clipped by 0 bases and J by 2 bases, with 7 bases between them. CDR3 sequence reads: CSARDYKNTGELFF. CDR3 DNA: TGCAGTGCTAGAGACTATAAAAACACCGGGGAGCTGTTTTTT.

This clonotype was detected ten times or more. The chain uses TRBV28 and TRBJ1-2; D perhaps matches TRBD1 (5 bases). V dropped 6 bases and J dropped 0 bases, with 11 bases sitting between them. CDR3 length: 14 amino acids. Germline-derived CDR1 and CDR2 are MDHEN and SYDVKM. The CDR3 nucleotides read TGTGCCAGCAGCCTTGACAGCGCTAACTATGGCTACACCTTC. This sequence encodes CASSLDSANYGYTF.

The V gene is TRBV7-9, the J gene TRBJ2-7; D is ambiguous. CDR3 size: 14 residues. CDR1 and CDR2 from the germline V gene are SEHNR and FQNEAQ (reference sequence). Trimming cost V 3 bases and J 3 bases, with 12 bases left between them. The CDR3 loop reads CASSFRAKNYEQYF. The CDR3 coding sequence is TGTGCCAGCAGCTTCCGGGCCAAAAACTACGAGCAGTACTTC.

The rearrangement joins TRBV7-8 to TRBJ2-5; 7 bases fit TRBD2. There are 14 residues in the CDR3. CDR1 and CDR2 (germline): SGHVS, FQNEAQ. V shed 3 bases and J 2 bases; nucleotides not matched to a gene: 3. The CDR3 DNA reads TGTGCCAGCAGCTTCGCGGGAGCACAAGAGACCCAGTACTTC. This encodes CASSFAGAQETQYF. Full variable domain (missing parts from reference TRBV7-8 and TRBJ2-5): GAGVSQSPRYKVAKRGQDVALRCDPISGHVSLFWYQQALGQGPEFLTYFQNEAQLDKSGLPSDRFFAERPEGSVSTLKIQRTQQEDSAVYLCASSFAGAQETQYFGPGTRLLVL.

This clonotype was seen a few times. The chain recombines TRBV19 with TRBJ2-7; 9 nucleotides align to TRBD2. V lost 6 bases and J lost 6; bases outside the gene matches: 12. The CDR3 extends over 15 amino acids. Germline CDR1 reads LNHDA; CDR2 reads SQIVND (reference sequence). CDR3 sequence: CASRSSGSPDSEQYF. The CDR3 nucleotides read TGTGCCAGTAGGAGTAGCGGGAGTCCCGACTCCGAGCAGTACTTC.

This clonotype turned up a few times. The chain is built from TRBV19 and TRBJ2-3; D unresolved. With 5 bases removed from V and 5 bases from J, the gap between germline ends came to 17 bases. The CDR3 spans 15 residues. Germline-derived CDR1 and CDR2 are LNHDA and SQIVND (reference sequence). In nucleotides, the CDR3 is TGTGCCAGTAGTGTCGGGCCAACAGTAAGAGATACGCAGTATTTT. Its translation is CASSVGPTVRDTQYF.

This clonotype was observed many times. The V call is TRBV9, the J call TRBJ2-1; D not resolved. V dropped 0 bases and J dropped 9 bases, with 16 bases sitting between them. The CDR3 consists of 15 residues. CDR1 is SGDLS and CDR2 is YYNGEE in the germline V gene. The CDR3 spells CASSVDWVSGSEQFF. DNA of the CDR3: TGTGCCAGCAGCGTAGATTGGGTATCTGGAAGTGAGCAGTTCTTC.

This clonotype was counted ten times or more. This chain joins TRBV24-1 and TRBJ1-1; the D is unclear. The CDR3 length is 13 residues. Germline assignment: CDR1 KGHDR and CDR2 SFDVKD. V gave up 5 bases and J gave up 7 bases, with 13 bases separating them. CDR3 residues: CATSVPVLGEAFF. CDR3 DNA: TGTGCCACCAGTGTCCCTGTTCTAGGTGAAGCTTTCTTT.